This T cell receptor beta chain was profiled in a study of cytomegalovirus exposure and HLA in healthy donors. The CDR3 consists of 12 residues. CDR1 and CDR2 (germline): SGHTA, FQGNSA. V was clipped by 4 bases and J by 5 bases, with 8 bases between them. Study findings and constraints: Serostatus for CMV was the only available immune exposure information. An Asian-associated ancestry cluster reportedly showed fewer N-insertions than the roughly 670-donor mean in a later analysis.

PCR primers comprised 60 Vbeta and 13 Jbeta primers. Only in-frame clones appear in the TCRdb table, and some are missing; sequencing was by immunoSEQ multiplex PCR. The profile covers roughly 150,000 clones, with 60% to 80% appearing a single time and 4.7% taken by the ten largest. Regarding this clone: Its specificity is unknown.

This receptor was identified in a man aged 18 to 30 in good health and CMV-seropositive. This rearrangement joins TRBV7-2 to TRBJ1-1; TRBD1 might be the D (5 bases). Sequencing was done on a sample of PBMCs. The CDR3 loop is CASSYGATEAFF. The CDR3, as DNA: TGTGCCAGCAGCTATGGGGCGACTGAAGCTTTCTTT. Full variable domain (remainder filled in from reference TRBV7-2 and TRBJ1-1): GAGVSQSPSNKVTEKGKDVELRCDPISGHTALYWYRQSLGQGLEFLIYFQGNSAPDKSGLPSDRFSAERTGGSVSTLTIQRTQQEDSAVYLCASSYGATEAFFGQGTRLTVV.